The present entry profiles one T cell receptor beta chain with its context. No antigen is known for it. No per-base quality is available; no much larger clone lies one base away. The data belong to a study of blood T cell repertoires in COVID-19 (dated by TCRdb to about 2020). Notes on the research overall: Collaborator samples came from the United States, Italy and Spain and covered acute and convalescent phases of COVID-19. The material from the prospective study consisted of cDNA or gDNA derived from T cells, B-cell-depleted T cells, or PBMCs. The dataset comprised deeply sampled blood TCRbeta repertoires from subjects exposed to, actively infected with, or recovered from COVID-19. The repertoires were released in a freely available public database meant as a resource for research on the immune response to SARS-CoV-2. The samples were drawn from two sources: the first 160 participants of the ongoing ImmuneRACE study, and 1,200 or so subjects contributed by 6 global collaborators. A de-identified subject ID, COVID-19 status, age in years and sex were almost always included in the sample metadata. Where HLA class I and class II types were available, the types were taken from metadata supplied by the sample provider, not from assay-based typing.

Results the study describes overall, beyond this receptor: Clinical and demographic metadata were provided uncurated, with the amount varying by source and participant.

There are 19 amino acids in the CDR3, from cysteine to phenylalanine inclusive. Only CDR3 DNA is held: 57 bases, read in frame from base 1. The V and J ends are trimmed by 5 bases and 3 bases, leaving 25 bases between them. For CDR1 and CDR2, the germline V gene (reference sequence) lists SEHNR and FQNEAQ. TCRbeta CDR3 regions were amplified from genomic DNA by means of the immunoSEQ Assay, a bias-controlled multiplex PCR. Per the source publication's procedure: The number of nucleated cells in each sample was estimated from the amplification of reference gene primers within the assay. To quantify the absolute abundance of each unique TCRbeta CDR3 rearrangement, sequence reads were collapsed and filtered. Productive Simpson clonality was computed per sample as the square root of Simpson's diversity index over productive rearrangements. TCRdb carries this immuneACCESS record with in-frame sequences only. Its versions omit some clonotypes, under half of them owing to an unresolved V gene in the studies checked, with the rest unexplained. The V and J calls and clone size are taken from that table; D and trimming were inferred from the DNA. The sample table records fewer than 200,000 clones; around 81% of these occur just once. The ten largest account for approximately 11% of the sample.

One collaborating source in Seattle enrolled patients during active infection and followed them longitudinally through the course of disease. Collaborating institutions collected whole blood in K2EDTA tubes following their own protocols. For TCRbeta analysis, collaborators shipped samples as frozen whole blood, isolated PBMCs, or DNA extracted from either of those sample types. Input material: peripheral blood. The receptor was isolated from a woman in her thirties or forties with COVID-19, enrolled during active disease. The rearrangement combines TRBV7-9 with TRBJ2-2; the D gene is possibly TRBD2, with 7 bases matching. Here the CDR3 is given as CASSHRGGDRPADTGELFF. DNA sequence: TGTGCCAGCAGCCATAGGGGGGGAGACAGGCCAGCGGACACCGGGGAGCTGTTTTTT.